This TCR beta chain originates from a study of neoadjuvant anti-PD-1 for oral cavity cancer. This CDR3 is built from 11 residues. Germline CDR1 reads MNHEY; CDR2 reads SVGAGI. Trimming removed 5 bases at V and 5 bases at J, with 6 bases between. As for time point: after neoadjuvant nivolumab, at surgical resection. Assay: immunoSEQ multiplex PCR; the TCRdb copy retains only in-frame clones and omits some. In the table there are roughly 40,000 clones, 75% to 80% of which are singletons. The receptor was isolated from a person aged 35-79 years with oral cavity squamous cell carcinoma. The J gene is TRBJ1-2, the V gene TRBV6-5; possibly TRBD1 for D (6 bases). The sample consisted of PBMCs, taken after nivolumab (anti-PD-1) treatment. CDR3 amino acids: CASSTGYGYTF. In nucleotides, the CDR3 is TGTGCCAGCAGTACAGGGTATGGCTACACCTTC.